The entry that follows covers one T cell receptor beta chain sequence. The antigen is not known. Germline assignment: CDR1 SGHNT and CDR2 YYREEE (reference sequence). V lost 0 bases to trimming and J lost 4 bases; unmatched junction nucleotides: 13. The CDR3 loop spans 19 amino acids. This specimen belongs to a study of cytomegalovirus exposure and HLA in healthy donors. General study results and limits: TCR beta V- and J-gene trimming, according to a later analysis, was linked to a missense DCLRE1C variant.

The PCR ran on 60 Vbeta and 13 Jbeta primers. How the authors handled the data: Later reanalysis found roughly 80 million unique TCR beta chains, 9 million to 12 million of them shared. The protocol was immunoSEQ multiplex PCR, while the TCRdb copy is restricted to in-frame clones and leaves out a portion. V, J and clone size were drawn from that table, and D and trimming were deduced from the DNA. Of roughly 98,000 clones detected, roughly three quarters appear once; the ten largest clones hold approximately 8%. The specimen was PBMCs. The gene calls are TRBV5-4 and TRBJ1-2; 12 bases agree with TRBD1. This receptor was taken from a female donor in good health and CMV-seronegative. The CDR3 sequence is CASSLGVGDRGRGVYGYTF. The CDR3 DNA is TGTGCCAGCAGCTTGGGAGTCGGGGACAGGGGGCGCGGCGTCTATGGCTACACCTTC.